This TCR beta chain comes out of a study of blood T cell repertoires in COVID-19. Germline V gene lookup returns CDR1 PRHDT and CDR2 FYEKMQ (reference sequence). This CDR3 is built from 17 residues. J was trimmed by 1 base and V by 1 base; bases with no gene match: 7. Some clones are missing from TCRdb's copy, which holds only in-frame ones; the method was immunoSEQ multiplex PCR. The data hold approximately 500,000 clones, with around 90% observed a single time. Sample: peripheral blood. The rearrangement links TRBV13 to TRBJ2-3; 8 bases agree with TRBD1. This TCR was recovered from a woman aged 50 to 60 with COVID-19, enrolled during active disease. CDR3 sequence: CASSLVQGGGGTDTQYF. The CDR3 DNA follows: TGTGCCAGCAGCTTAGTACAGGGGGGCGGGGGCACAGATACGCAGTATTTT.